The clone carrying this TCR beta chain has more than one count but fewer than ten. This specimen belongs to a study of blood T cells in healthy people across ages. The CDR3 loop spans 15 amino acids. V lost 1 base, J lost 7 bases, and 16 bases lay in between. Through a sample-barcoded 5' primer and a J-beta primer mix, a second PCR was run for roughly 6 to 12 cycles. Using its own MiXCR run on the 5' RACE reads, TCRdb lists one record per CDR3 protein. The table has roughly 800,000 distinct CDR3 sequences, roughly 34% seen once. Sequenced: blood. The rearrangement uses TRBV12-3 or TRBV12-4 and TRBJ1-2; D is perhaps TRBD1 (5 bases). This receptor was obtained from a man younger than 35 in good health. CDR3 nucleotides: TGTGCCAGCAGTTTAGGGGGCAGGGCGTTGGGTGGCTACACCTTC. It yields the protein CASSLGGRALGGYTF.